Described below is a single T cell receptor beta chain sequence and its context. Its specificity is unknown. Arm-PCR of CDR3 regions and iRepertoire HTBI primers were used to build TCR beta libraries. Each CDR3 protein gets one entry after TCRdb re-called the multiplex PCR reads with MiXCR. The profile shows 350,000 to 450,000 distinct CDR3 sequences, about 16% of them singletons. The record originates from a study of regulatory T cells in long-lasting Graves disease. Study findings and constraints: Newly diagnosed Graves' patients exceeded persistent ones in TCR diversity.

This CDR3 region has 17 residues. Germline assignment: CDR1 SGDLS and CDR2 YYNGEE. V lost 0 bases, J lost 5 bases, and 19 bases lay in between. Time point described: newly diagnosed GD, antithyroid drugs for less than 3 months. Extracted RNA from PBMCs served as the source of the TCR library. The same data also contributed to another study, on T cells in Graves' hyperthyroidism and ophthalmopathy. That paper states: Exclusions: uncontrolled infection, other autoimmune disease, pregnancy, lactation. The HTBI primer set was used in a first-round RT-PCR of the TCR CDR3.

The source of this sequence is a woman younger than 45 with Graves disease. The rearrangement joins TRBV9 to TRBJ2-3; D possibly uses TRBD1 or TRBD2 (5 bases each). The sequences come from peripheral blood mononuclear cells (PBMCs), collected at new diagnosis, from a patient treated with antithyroid drugs. CDR3 sequence reads: CASSVDPPRGPVDTQYF. CDR3 bases: TGTGCCAGCAGCGTAGATCCCCCACGGGGCCCAGTAGATACGCAGTATTTT.